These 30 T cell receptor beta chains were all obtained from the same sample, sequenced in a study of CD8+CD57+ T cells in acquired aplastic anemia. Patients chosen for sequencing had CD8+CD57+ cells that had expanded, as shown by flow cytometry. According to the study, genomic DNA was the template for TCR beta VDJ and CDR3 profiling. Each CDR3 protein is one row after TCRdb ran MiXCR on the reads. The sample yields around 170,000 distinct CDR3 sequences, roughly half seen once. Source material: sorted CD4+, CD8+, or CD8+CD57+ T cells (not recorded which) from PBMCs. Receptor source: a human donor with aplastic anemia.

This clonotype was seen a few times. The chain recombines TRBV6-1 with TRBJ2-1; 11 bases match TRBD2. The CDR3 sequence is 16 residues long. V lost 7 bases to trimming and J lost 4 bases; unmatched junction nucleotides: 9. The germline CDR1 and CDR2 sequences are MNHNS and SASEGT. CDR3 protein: CASISSGRAFYNEQFF. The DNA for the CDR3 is TGTGCCAGCATTAGTAGCGGGAGGGCCTTTTACAATGAGCAGTTCTTC.

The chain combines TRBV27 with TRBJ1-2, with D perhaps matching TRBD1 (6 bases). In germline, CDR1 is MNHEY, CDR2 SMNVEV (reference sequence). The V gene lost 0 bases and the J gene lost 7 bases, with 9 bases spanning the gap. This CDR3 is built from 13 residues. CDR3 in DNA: TGTGCCAGCAGTTTATCTCAGGGGCTTGGCTACACCTTC. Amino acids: CASSLSQGLGYTF.

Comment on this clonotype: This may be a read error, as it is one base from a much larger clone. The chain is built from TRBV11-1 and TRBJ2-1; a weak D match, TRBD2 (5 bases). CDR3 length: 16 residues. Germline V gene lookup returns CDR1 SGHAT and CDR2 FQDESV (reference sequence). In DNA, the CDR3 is TGTGCCAGCAGCCCTTTACTCCGGGGTTCCTACAGTGAGCAGTTCTTC. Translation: CASSPLLRGSYSEQFF.

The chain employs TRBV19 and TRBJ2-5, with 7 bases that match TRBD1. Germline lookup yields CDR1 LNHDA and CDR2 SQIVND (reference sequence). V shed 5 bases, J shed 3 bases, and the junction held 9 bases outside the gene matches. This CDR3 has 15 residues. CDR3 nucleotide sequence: TGTGCCAGTAGTCAGGTGTTTCAGGGGGAAGAGACCCAGTACTTC. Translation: CASSQVFQGEETQYF.

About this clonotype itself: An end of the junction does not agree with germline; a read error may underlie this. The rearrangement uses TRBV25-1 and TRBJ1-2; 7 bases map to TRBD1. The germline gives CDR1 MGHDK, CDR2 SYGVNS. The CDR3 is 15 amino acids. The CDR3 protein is CVSSTWKGDSSGYTF. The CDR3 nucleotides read TGTGTCAGCAGTACTTGGAAGGGGGACAGCTCTGGCTACACCTTC.

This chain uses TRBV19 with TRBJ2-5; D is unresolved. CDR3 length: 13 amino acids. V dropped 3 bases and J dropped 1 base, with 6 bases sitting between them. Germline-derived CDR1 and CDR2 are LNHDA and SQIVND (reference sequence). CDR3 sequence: CASSILLQETQYF. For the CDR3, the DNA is TGTGCCAGTAGTATCCTACTCCAAGAGACCCAGTACTTC. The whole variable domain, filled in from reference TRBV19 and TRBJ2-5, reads DGGITQSPKYLFRKEGQNVTLSCEQNLNHDAMYWYRQDPGQGLRLIYYSQIVNDFQKGDIAEGYSVSREKKESFPLTVTSAQKNPTAFYLCASSILLQETQYFGPGTRLLVL.

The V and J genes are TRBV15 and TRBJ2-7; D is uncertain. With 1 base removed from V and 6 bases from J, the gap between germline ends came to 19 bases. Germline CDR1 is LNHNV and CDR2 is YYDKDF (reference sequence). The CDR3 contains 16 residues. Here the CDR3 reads CATSRGYPTAPSEQYF. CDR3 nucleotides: TGTGCCACCAGCAGAGGATACCCCACCGCGCCCAGCGAGCAGTACTTC.

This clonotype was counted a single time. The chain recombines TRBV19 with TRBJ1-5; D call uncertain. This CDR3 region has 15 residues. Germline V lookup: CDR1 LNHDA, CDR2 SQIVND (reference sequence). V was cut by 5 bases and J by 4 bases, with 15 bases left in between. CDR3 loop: CASSARWETNQPQHF. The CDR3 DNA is TGTGCCAGTAGTGCCCGGTGGGAGACTAATCAGCCCCAGCATTTT.

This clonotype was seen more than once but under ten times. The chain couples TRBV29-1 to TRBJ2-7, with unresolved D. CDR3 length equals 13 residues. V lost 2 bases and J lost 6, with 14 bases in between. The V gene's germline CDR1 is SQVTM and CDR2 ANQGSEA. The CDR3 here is CSVELGQLREQYF. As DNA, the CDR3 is TGCAGCGTTGAACTAGGCCAGCTTCGCGAGCAGTACTTC.

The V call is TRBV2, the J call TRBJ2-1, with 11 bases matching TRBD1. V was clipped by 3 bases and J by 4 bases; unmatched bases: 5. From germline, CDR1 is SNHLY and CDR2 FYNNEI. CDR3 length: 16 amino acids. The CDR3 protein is CASSESGTGGYNEQFF. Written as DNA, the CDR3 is TGTGCCAGCAGTGAGAGTGGGACAGGGGGGTACAATGAGCAGTTCTTC.

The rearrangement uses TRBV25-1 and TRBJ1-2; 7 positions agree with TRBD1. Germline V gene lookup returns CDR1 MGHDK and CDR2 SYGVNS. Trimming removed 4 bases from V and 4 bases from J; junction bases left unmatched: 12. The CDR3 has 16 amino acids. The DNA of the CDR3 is TGTGCCAGCAGTGTGGGGGAGACAGGGTTGGGCTATGGCTACACCTTC. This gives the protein CASSVGETGLGYGYTF.

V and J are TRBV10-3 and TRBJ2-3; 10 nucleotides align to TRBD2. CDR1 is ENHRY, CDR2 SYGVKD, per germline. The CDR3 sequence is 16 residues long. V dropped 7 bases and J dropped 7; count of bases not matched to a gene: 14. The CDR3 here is CAITPGLASRGNTQYF. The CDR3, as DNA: TGTGCCATCACCCCGGGACTAGCGAGCCGGGGTAATACGCAGTATTTT.

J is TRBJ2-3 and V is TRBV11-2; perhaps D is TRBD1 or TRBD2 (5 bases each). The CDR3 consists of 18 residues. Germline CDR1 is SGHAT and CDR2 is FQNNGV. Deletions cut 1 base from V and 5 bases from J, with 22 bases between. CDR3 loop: CASSLGDPGEIWVDTQYF. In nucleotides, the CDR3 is TGTGCCAGCAGCTTAGGGGACCCTGGAGAGATATGGGTAGATACGCAGTATTTT.

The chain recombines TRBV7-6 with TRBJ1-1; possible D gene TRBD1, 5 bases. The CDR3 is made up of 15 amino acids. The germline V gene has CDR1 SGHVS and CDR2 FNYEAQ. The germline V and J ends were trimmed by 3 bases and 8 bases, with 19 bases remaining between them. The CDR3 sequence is CASSFRIVPGTEAFF. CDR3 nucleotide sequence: TGTGCCAGCAGCTTTAGGATTGTTCCAGGGACGGAAGCTTTCTTT.

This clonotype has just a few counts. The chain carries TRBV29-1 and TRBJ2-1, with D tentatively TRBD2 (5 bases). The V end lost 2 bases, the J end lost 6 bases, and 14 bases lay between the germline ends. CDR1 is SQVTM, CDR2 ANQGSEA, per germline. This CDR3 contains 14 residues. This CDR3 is CSVERGRLGNEQFF. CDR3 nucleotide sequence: TGCAGCGTTGAACGGGGTAGGTTAGGCAATGAGCAGTTCTTC.

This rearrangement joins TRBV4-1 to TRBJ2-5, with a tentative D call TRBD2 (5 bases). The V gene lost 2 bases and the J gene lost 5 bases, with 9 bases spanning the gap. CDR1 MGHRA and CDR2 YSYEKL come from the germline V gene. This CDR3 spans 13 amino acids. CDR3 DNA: TGCGCCAGCAGCCAATGGAGGACGGAGACCCAGTACTTC. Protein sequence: CASSQWRTETQYF.

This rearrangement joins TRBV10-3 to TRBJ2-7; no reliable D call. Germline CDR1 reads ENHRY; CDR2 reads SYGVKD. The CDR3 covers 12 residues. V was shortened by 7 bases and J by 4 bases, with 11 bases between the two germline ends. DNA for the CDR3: TGTGCCATCAAAGGGTCTACGTACGAGCAGTACTTC. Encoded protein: CAIKGSTYEQYF.

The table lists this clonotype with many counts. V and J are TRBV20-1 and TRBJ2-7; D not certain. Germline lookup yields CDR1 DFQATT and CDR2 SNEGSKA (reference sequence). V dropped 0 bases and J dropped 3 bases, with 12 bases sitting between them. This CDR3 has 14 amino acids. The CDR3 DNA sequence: TGCAGTGCTAGAGACCCGGCCGGAAGCTACGAGCAGTACTTC. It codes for CSARDPAGSYEQYF.

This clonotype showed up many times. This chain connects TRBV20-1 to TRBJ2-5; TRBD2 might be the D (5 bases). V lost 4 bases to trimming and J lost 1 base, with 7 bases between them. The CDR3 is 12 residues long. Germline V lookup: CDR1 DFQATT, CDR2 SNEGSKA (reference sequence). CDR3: CSATSGQETQYF. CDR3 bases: TGCAGTGCTACGAGCGGCCAAGAGACCCAGTACTTC.

The CDR3 DNA reads TGTGCCAGTAGTATCACGGGACAGGGCAGCTATGGCTACACCTTC. The encoded protein is CASSITGQGSYGYTF. The V call is TRBV19, the J call TRBJ1-2; TRBD1 matches at 9 bases. The CDR3 extends over 15 amino acids. The V gene end was trimmed by 3 bases and the J gene end by 4 bases; junction bases not matched to a gene: 6. The germline gives CDR1 LNHDA, CDR2 SQIVND (reference sequence). Full variable domain (outside the CDR3, taken from reference TRBV19 and TRBJ1-2): DGGITQSPKYLFRKEGQNVTLSCEQNLNHDAMYWYRQDPGQGLRLIYYSQIVNDFQKGDIAEGYSVSREKKESFPLTVTSAQKNPTAFYLCASSITGQGSYGYTFGSGTRLTVV.

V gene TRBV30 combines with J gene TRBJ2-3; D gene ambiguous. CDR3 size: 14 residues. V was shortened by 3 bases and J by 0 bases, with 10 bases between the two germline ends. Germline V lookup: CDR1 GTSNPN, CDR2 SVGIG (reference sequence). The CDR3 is CAWRMTPSTDTQYF. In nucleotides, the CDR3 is TGTGCCTGGAGGATGACACCTAGCACAGATACGCAGTATTTT.

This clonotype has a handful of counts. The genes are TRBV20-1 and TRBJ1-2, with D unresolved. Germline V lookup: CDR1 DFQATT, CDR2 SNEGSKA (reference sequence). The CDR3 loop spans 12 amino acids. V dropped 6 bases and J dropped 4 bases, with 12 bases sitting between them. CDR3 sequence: CSATQELYGYTF. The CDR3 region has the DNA TGCAGTGCCACTCAAGAACTCTATGGCTACACCTTC.

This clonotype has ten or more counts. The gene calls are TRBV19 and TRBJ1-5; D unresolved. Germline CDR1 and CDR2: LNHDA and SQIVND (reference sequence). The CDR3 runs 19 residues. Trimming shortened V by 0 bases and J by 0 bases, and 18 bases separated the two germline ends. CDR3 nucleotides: TGTGCCAGTAGTATAGATCAGAGGAGGAGAAATTATAGCAATCAGCCCCAGCATTTT. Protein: CASSIDQRRRNYSNQPQHF. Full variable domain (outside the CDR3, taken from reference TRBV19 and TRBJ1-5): DGGITQSPKYLFRKEGQNVTLSCEQNLNHDAMYWYRQDPGQGLRLIYYSQIVNDFQKGDIAEGYSVSREKKESFPLTVTSAQKNPTAFYLCASSIDQRRRNYSNQPQHFGDGTRLSIL.

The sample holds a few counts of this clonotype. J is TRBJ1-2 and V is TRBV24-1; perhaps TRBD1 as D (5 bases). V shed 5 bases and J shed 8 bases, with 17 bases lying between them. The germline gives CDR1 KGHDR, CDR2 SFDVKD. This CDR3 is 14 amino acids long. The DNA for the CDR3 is TGTGCCACCAGTGCCTCCCCACAGGACGGGGGCTACACCTTC. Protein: CATSASPQDGGYTF.

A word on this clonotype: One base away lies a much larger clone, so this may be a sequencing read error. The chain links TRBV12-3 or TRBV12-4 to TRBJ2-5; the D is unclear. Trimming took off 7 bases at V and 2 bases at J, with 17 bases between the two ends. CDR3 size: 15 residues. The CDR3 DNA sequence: TGTGCCAGCACCTTACGAGATGACTTTCAAGAGACCCAGTACTTC. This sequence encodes CASTLRDDFQETQYF.

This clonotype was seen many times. CDR3: CASSVESADSPLHF. The CDR3 nucleotides are TGTGCCAGCAGCGTAGAGAGCGCTGATTCACCCCTCCACTTT. V is TRBV9 and J is TRBJ1-6; D is undetermined. Germline CDR1 and CDR2: SGDLS and YYNGEE. V was pared by 0 bases and J by 8 bases, with 9 bases between. The CDR3 has 14 amino acids.

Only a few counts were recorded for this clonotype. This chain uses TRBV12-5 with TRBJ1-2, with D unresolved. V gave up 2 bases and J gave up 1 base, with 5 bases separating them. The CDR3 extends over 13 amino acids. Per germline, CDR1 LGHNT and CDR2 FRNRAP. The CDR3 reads CASGLYGNYGYTF. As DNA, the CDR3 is TGTGCTAGTGGTTTGTACGGTAACTATGGCTACACCTTC. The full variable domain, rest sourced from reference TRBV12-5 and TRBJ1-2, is DARVTQTPRHKVTEMGQEVTMRCQPILGHNTVFWYRQTMMQGLELLAYFRNRAPLDDSGMPKDRFSAEMPDATLATLKIQPSEPRDSAVYFCASGLYGNYGYTFGSGTRLTVV.

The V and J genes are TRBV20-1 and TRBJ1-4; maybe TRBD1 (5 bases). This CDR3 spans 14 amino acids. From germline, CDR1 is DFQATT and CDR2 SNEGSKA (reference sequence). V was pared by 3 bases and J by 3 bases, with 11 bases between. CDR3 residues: CSARPGGANEKLFF. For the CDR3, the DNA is TGCAGTGCTAGGCCCGGGGGGGCTAATGAAAAACTGTTTTTT.

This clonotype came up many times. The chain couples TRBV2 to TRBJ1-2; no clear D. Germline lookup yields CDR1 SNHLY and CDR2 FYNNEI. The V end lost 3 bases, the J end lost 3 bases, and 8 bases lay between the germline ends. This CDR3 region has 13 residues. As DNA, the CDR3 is TGTGCCAGCAGTGACAGGACCCACTATGGCTACACCTTC. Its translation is CASSDRTHYGYTF. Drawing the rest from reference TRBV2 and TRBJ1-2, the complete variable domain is EPEVTQTPSHQVTQMGQEVILRCVPISNHLYFYWYRQILGQKVEFLVSFYNNEISEKSEIFDDQFSVERPDGSNFTLKIRSTKLEDSAMYFCASSDRTHYGYTFGSGTRLTVV.

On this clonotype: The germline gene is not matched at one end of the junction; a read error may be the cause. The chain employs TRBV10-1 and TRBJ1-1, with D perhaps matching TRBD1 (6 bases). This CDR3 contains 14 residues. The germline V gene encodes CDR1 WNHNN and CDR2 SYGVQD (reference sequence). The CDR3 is CASSYQGRNTEAFF. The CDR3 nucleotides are TGTGCCAGCAGTTACCAGGGGCGGAACACTGAAGCTTTCTTT.